This T cell receptor beta chain stems from a study of beta chain features in type 1 diabetes. A heparinised blood draw that averaged around 110 mL was obtained once from each donor. Stem cell-like memory, regulatory, central memory and naive CD4+ cells were sorted via CD45RO/CCR7/CD25/CD127/CD95/CD27. This clone has a handful of counts. Its antigen is undetermined. After removal of 4 bases from V and 5 bases from J, the junction contained 10 bases not matched to a gene. CDR3 length: 15 residues. Looked up from germline, CDR1 is MNHNS and CDR2 is SASEGT. Expressed TCRB transcripts were sequenced because the entire RNA isolate underwent reverse transcription. The table came from immunoSEQ multiplex PCR; TCRdb's copy has only in-frame clones and leaves some out. The sample lists approximately 380,000 clones, about 14% occurring once. Points from the study as a whole: An over-representation of cells with high TCR expression could result from cDNA sequencing. Patients with type 1 diabetes showed fewer VDJ junction insertions and more deletions.

Input material: naive CD4+ T cells from blood. The sequence came from a woman aged 18 to 35 in good health. The chain recombines TRBV6-1 with TRBJ2-7; 8 bases line up with TRBD1. The DNA for the CDR3 is TGTGCCAGCAGTGGAACCTTGGGACAGGAGGACGAGCAGTACTTC. This encodes CASSGTLGQEDEQYF.